These 24 T cell receptor beta chains share one sample of origin, sequenced in a study of CXCR3-negative and CXCR3-positive naive CD8 T cells. The TRB cDNA libraries were prepared by 5' RACE with UMI labels. From the 5' RACE reads, TCRdb lists one entry per CDR3 protein and no DNA. This table lists roughly 26,000 distinct CDR3 sequences. Sequenced input: naive CXCR3- CD8+ T cells from blood. Regarding subset: CD45RO-CCR7+CD27+CD95- naive CD8+ T cells lacking CXCR3 (TNR3-). These receptor sequences come from a human donor in good health. Some clones in this sample may be carry-over from other donors' samples.

The genes are TRBV12-3 or TRBV12-4 and TRBJ2-1. The CDR3 consists of 14 residues. The chain's CDR3 is CASSLLGFGNEQFF.

The rearrangement joins TRBV4-2 to TRBJ2-3; as DNA is missing, the TRBD1 call by TCRdb cannot be tested. The CDR3 totals 15 residues. Germline CDR1 and CDR2: LGHNA and YNFKEQ. The CDR3 loop reads CASSLRDTGLHTQYF.

The chain combines TRBV29-1 with TRBJ2-7; the D gene TCRdb calls, TRBD1, cannot be checked with no DNA. Germline V lookup: CDR1 SQVTM, CDR2 ANQGSEA. The CDR3 covers 14 residues. The chain's CDR3 is CSVGSGQGSYEQYF.

Considering frequency, this clonotype is medium-sized. The chain recombines TRBV5-1 with TRBJ1-6; TCRdb's D call, TRBD1, is unchecked because there is no DNA. The CDR3 runs to 15 residues. Germline CDR1 is SGHRS and CDR2 is YFSETQ. The CDR3 is CASSLDAGDNSPLHF.

This clonotype shows up as medium-sized (0.01 to 0.1%) by frequency. This chain joins TRBV7-6 and TRBJ2-1; checking the TCRdb D call of TRBD1 is not possible without DNA. CDR3 length: 15 amino acids. The germline V gene has CDR1 SGHVS and CDR2 FNYEAQ. CDR3 loop: CASSLPGTGYNEQFF. The whole variable domain, remainder taken from reference TRBV7-6 and TRBJ2-1, is GAGVSQSPRYKVTKRGQDVALRCDPISGHVSLYWYRQALGQGPEFLTYFNYEAQQDKSGLPNDRFSAERPEGSISTLTIQRTEQRDSAMYRCASSLPGTGYNEQFFGPGTRLTVL.

V is TRBV11-3 and J is TRBJ2-7; TCRdb's D call of TRBD1 is untestable without DNA. Germline assignment: CDR1 SGHNT and CDR2 YENEEA. This CDR3 is built from 15 residues. The CDR3 is CASSSRAGGSYEQYF.

V is TRBV5-1 and J is TRBJ2-7; the TCRdb D gene call, TRBD1, has no DNA to confirm it. CDR1 SGHRS and CDR2 YFSETQ come from the germline V gene. CDR3 size: 14 residues. CDR3 in amino acids: CASSSGTDSYEQYF.

The J gene is TRBJ2-4, the V gene TRBV7-3; TCRdb designates TRBD1, a call that cannot be tested without DNA. CDR3 length: 16 residues. Germline loops: CDR1 SGHTA, CDR2 FQGTGA. CDR3 sequence: CASSTPRTLAKNIQYF.

The chain carries TRBV6-2 or TRBV6-3 and TRBJ1-2; TCRdb reports TRBD1, a call that lacks DNA to check it against. The CDR3 has 12 residues. The germline gives CDR1 MNHEY, CDR2 SVGEGT. CDR3 sequence reads: CASSSPGDGYTF.

The rearrangement uses TRBV19 and TRBJ1-1; the TCRdb D gene call, TRBD1, has no DNA to confirm it. Germline V CDR1 and CDR2: LNHDA, SQIVND (reference sequence). The CDR3 length is 17 residues. The CDR3 region is CASSIAPGTGWDTEAFF.

The rearrangement joins TRBV14 to TRBJ1-2; TCRdb outputs TRBD1, but without DNA this stays unchecked. CDR1 and CDR2 (germline): SGHDN, FVKESK. The CDR3 runs 15 residues. Here the CDR3 reads CASSQDQTGFYGYTF. The full variable domain, rest sourced from reference TRBV14 and TRBJ1-2, is EAGVTQFPSHSVIEKGQTVTLRCDPISGHDNLYWYRRVMGKEIKFLLHFVKESKQDESGMPNNRFLAERTGGTYSTLKVQPAELEDSGVYFCASSQDQTGFYGYTFGSGTRLTVV.

The chain joins TRBV12-3 or TRBV12-4 to TRBJ2-7; checking the TCRdb D call of TRBD2 is not possible without DNA. This CDR3 spans 13 amino acids. The CDR3 here is CATKGGTAYEQYF.

The genes are TRBV18 and TRBJ1-2. Germline V gives CDR1 KGHSH, CDR2 LQKENI. This CDR3 has 14 residues. CDR3 residues: CASSRDGANYGYTF.

The chain carries TRBV4-2 and TRBJ2-7. CDR3 size: 14 residues. CDR1 is LGHNA and CDR2 is YNFKEQ in the germline V gene. CDR3 region: CASSQDRSGYEQYF.

The rearrangement uses TRBV7-8 and TRBJ1-1. Looked up from germline, CDR1 is SGHVS and CDR2 is FQNEAQ. The CDR3 is made up of 14 amino acids. The CDR3 loop is CASSLVEAQSEAFF.

The chain carries TRBV5-6 and TRBJ2-5. This CDR3 is built from 13 residues. In germline, CDR1 is SGHDT, CDR2 YYEEEE. CDR3 region: CASAQLYRETQYF.

This rearrangement joins TRBV6-4 to TRBJ2-1; TCRdb returns TRBD1, unconfirmable since there is no DNA. CDR1 and CDR2 (germline): MRHNA, SNTAGT. CDR3 length: 15 residues. The CDR3: CASSDSGQGHNEQFF.

The CDR3 reads CASSWGRTSEETQYF. The V and J genes are TRBV9 and TRBJ2-5; the TCRdb D gene call, TRBD2, has no DNA to confirm it. The germline V gene encodes CDR1 SGDLS and CDR2 YYNGEE. The CDR3 extends over 15 amino acids.

The CDR3 loop is CASSPTGAGETQYF. The chain has TRBV7-2 and TRBJ2-5; TCRdb gives TRBD1 as the D gene, but with no DNA this cannot be confirmed. The CDR3 loop spans 14 amino acids. Germline CDR1 and CDR2: SGHTA and FQGNSA.

The chain couples TRBV11-3 to TRBJ2-7. This CDR3 comprises 13 residues. Germline V gene sequence: CDR1 SGHNT, CDR2 YENEEA. CDR3 region: CASSLGAAYEQYF.

The chain joins TRBV15 to TRBJ2-5; TCRdb proposes TRBD1, but this gene call is untestable without DNA. CDR1 is LNHNV and CDR2 is YYDKDF in the germline V gene (reference sequence). CDR3 size: 13 residues. CDR3 protein: CATSRTEQETQYF.

The chain has TRBV7-7 and TRBJ2-5. The germline CDR1 and CDR2 sequences are SSHAT and FNYEAQ (reference sequence). The CDR3 is 14 residues long. This CDR3 is CASSPIRGGETQYF.

V gene TRBV6-5 combines with J gene TRBJ2-5. CDR3 size: 14 residues. Germline V gene data show CDR1 as MNHEY and CDR2 as SVGAGI. Here the CDR3 reads CASSYSSQQETQYF.

The gene calls are TRBV29-1 and TRBJ2-1; TCRdb's D call of TRBD1 is untestable without DNA. This CDR3 contains 15 residues. Germline CDR1 SQVTM, CDR2 ANQGSEA. The CDR3 sequence: CSVEDRDRGNYEQFF.